The 30 T cell receptor beta chains listed next were all sequenced from one sample in a study of neoadjuvant anti-PD-1 for oral cavity cancer. Time point specified: after neoadjuvant nivolumab, at surgical resection. Method: immunoSEQ multiplex PCR; TCRdb's copy keeps in-frame clones and lacks some. The sample carries about 7,900 clones, 62% recorded once. Sequencing used PBMCs, obtained after nivolumab (anti-PD-1) treatment. Every receptor here comes from a person aged 40 to 85 with oral cavity squamous cell carcinoma.

This clone was picked up a small number of times. This sequence joins TRBV7-2 and TRBJ2-7; D is uncertain. CDR3 length: 12 residues. The germline V and J ends were trimmed by 2 bases and 4 bases, with 6 bases remaining between them. CDR1 SGHTA and CDR2 FQGNSA come from the germline V gene. The CDR3 protein is CASSLIGYEQYF. DNA for the CDR3: TGTGCCAGCAGCTTAATCGGTTACGAGCAGTACTTC. Variable domain in full (rest from reference TRBV7-2 and TRBJ2-7): GAGVSQSPSNKVTEKGKDVELRCDPISGHTALYWYRQSLGQGLEFLIYFQGNSAPDKSGLPSDRFSAERTGGSVSTLTIQRTQQEDSAVYLCASSLIGYEQYFGPGTRLTVT.

The chain employs TRBV7-2 and TRBJ1-6; D is ambiguous. This CDR3 spans 14 amino acids. The germline V and J ends were trimmed by 1 base and 7 bases, with 8 bases remaining between them. Germline V gives CDR1 SGHTA, CDR2 FQGNSA. DNA of the CDR3: TGTGCCAGCAGCTTAGGACATTGGAATTCACCCCTCCACTTT. Translating gives CASSLGHWNSPLHF. The entire variable domain, with the rest obtained from reference TRBV7-2 and TRBJ1-6, is as follows: GAGVSQSPSNKVTEKGKDVELRCDPISGHTALYWYRQSLGQGLEFLIYFQGNSAPDKSGLPSDRFSAERTGGSVSTLTIQRTQQEDSAVYLCASSLGHWNSPLHFGNGTRLTVT.

This clone has more than one count but fewer than ten. CDR3 DNA sequence: TGCGCCAGCAGCCAAGTAGGAACCGCAACTAACTATGGCTACACCTTC. Amino acids: CASSQVGTATNYGYTF. The genes are TRBV4-1 and TRBJ1-2; D is unresolved. The length of the CDR3 is 16 residues. Germline CDR1 MGHRA, CDR2 YSYEKL. V was trimmed by 1 base and J by 0 bases, leaving 12 bases between them.

The gene calls are TRBV5-1 and TRBJ2-4; D unclear. Trimming shortened V by 4 bases and J by 0 bases, and 17 bases separated the two germline ends. The CDR3 is 17 residues long. Germline-derived CDR1 and CDR2 are SGHRS and YFSETQ. CDR3 nucleotide sequence: TGCGCCAGCAGCCCCGGTGGACGTTCTATAGCCAAAAACATTCAGTACTTC. Translation gives CASSPGGRSIAKNIQYF. The full variable domain, in which reference TRBV5-1 and TRBJ2-4 provide the parts outside the CDR3, is KAGVTQTPRYLIKTRGQQVTLSCSPISGHRSVSWYQQTPGQGLQFLFEYFSETQRNKGNFPGRFSGRQFSNSRSEMNVSTLELGDSALYLCASSPGGRSIAKNIQYFGAGTRLSVL.

The chain couples TRBV10-1 to TRBJ1-1; D is ambiguous. Germline V gene lookup returns CDR1 WNHNN and CDR2 SYGVQD (reference sequence). V dropped 3 bases and J dropped 1 base, with 6 bases sitting between them. CDR3 size: 13 residues. CDR3 region: CASSEQRNTEAFF. The CDR3 bases are TGCGCCAGCAGTGAACAGAGGAACACTGAAGCTTTCTTT.

The chain uses TRBV6-7 and TRBJ2-1; 11 nucleotides match TRBD2. TRBV6-7 is placed among ORFs of uncertain function. V lost 8 bases and J lost 10; bases outside the gene matches: 19. The CDR3 extends over 17 amino acids. The CDR3 DNA follows: TGTGCCAGCGACCCTAGCCTTAGCGGGGGGGCAAAAACGGAGCAGTTCTTC. This gives the protein CASDPSLSGGAKTEQFF.

This clone came up a few times. This rearrangement joins TRBV18 to TRBJ2-5; D possibly matches TRBD1 or TRBD2 (5 bases each). The V and J ends lost 6 bases and 1 base respectively, with 12 bases between them. This CDR3 has 14 residues. CDR1 and CDR2 (germline): KGHSH, LQKENI. The CDR3 DNA is TGTGCCAGCTCTCTCCGGGGCGCCCAAGAGACCCAGTACTTC. It encodes CASSLRGAQETQYF.

This clone was counted only a few times. The chain is built from TRBV6-1 and TRBJ1-5; D is ambiguous. The germline V and J ends were trimmed by 2 bases and 5 bases, with 7 bases remaining between them. CDR3 size: 13 residues. Germline CDR1 reads MNHNS; CDR2 reads SASEGT. The CDR3 sequence is CASSERWDQPQHF. DNA for the CDR3: TGTGCCAGCAGTGAAAGATGGGATCAGCCCCAGCATTTT.

The chain recombines TRBV21-1 with TRBJ2-7; the table's D call, TRBD2, was not checked against the DNA. TRBV21-1 is a listed pseudogene. The CDR3 has 17 amino acids. CDR3 region: CASSTNPGNSLSYEQYF. Here the CDR3 DNA reads TGTGCCAGCAGCACGAACCCCGGGAACTCTCTTAGCTACGAGCAGTACTTC.

The genes are TRBV9 and TRBJ2-7; D is unclear. V shed 0 bases and J shed 3 bases, with 7 bases lying between them. The length of the CDR3 is 13 residues. Germline V CDR1 and CDR2: SGDLS, YYNGEE. The chain's CDR3 is CASSVEGHYEQYF. CDR3 coding DNA: TGTGCCAGCAGCGTAGAAGGTCACTACGAGCAGTACTTC.

The rearrangement joins TRBV19 to TRBJ1-2; 7 bases fit TRBD1. The V gene end was trimmed by 3 bases and the J gene end by 5 bases; junction bases not matched to a gene: 12. Germline CDR1 is LNHDA and CDR2 is SQIVND (reference sequence). The CDR3 covers 16 residues. CDR3 nucleotide sequence: TGTGCCAGTAGTATTCGTGGACAGGAGACCGTGTATGGCTACACCTTC. It yields the protein CASSIRGQETVYGYTF. Combining the CDR3 with reference TRBV19 and TRBJ1-2 gives the whole variable domain DGGITQSPKYLFRKEGQNVTLSCEQNLNHDAMYWYRQDPGQGLRLIYYSQIVNDFQKGDIAEGYSVSREKKESFPLTVTSAQKNPTAFYLCASSIRGQETVYGYTFGSGTRLTVV.

This chain links TRBV9 with TRBJ1-1; a weak D match, TRBD1 (6 bases). CDR1 and CDR2 from the germline V gene are SGDLS and YYNGEE. Trimming shortened V by 2 bases and J by 1 base, and 12 bases separated the two germline ends. CDR3 length: 15 amino acids. The CDR3: CASSVADRPNTEAFF. The DNA of the CDR3 is TGTGCCAGCAGCGTCGCGGACAGACCGAACACTGAAGCTTTCTTT.

This chain uses TRBV28 with TRBJ2-7; D is possibly TRBD2 (6 bases). CDR1 is MDHEN and CDR2 is SYDVKM in the germline V gene. The CDR3 contains 14 residues. Trimming shortened V by 3 bases and J by 2 bases, and 11 bases separated the two germline ends. The CDR3 nucleotides read TGTGCCAGCAGTTTCCCCTCGGGGGCCTACGAGCAGTACTTC. Residues: CASSFPSGAYEQYF.

The chain carries TRBV7-8 and TRBJ1-2, with TRBD1 identical over 8 bases. The CDR3 contains 16 residues. J lost 4 bases, V lost 1 base, and 8 bases had no gene match. The germline CDR1 and CDR2 sequences are SGHVS and FQNEAQ. CDR3 sequence reads: CASSLGATGDGYGYTF. CDR3 nucleotide sequence: TGTGCCAGCAGCTTAGGGGCGACAGGGGATGGCTATGGCTACACCTTC.

V and J are TRBV5-5 and TRBJ1-3; 10 bases match TRBD1. The CDR3 extends over 16 amino acids. The V gene's germline CDR1 is SGHKS and CDR2 YYEKEE (reference sequence). Trimming cost V 4 bases and J 3 bases; bases outside gene matches: 7. The CDR3: CASSPWTGGSGNTIYF. The CDR3 nucleotides read TGTGCCAGCAGCCCTTGGACAGGGGGAAGTGGAAACACCATATATTTT.

The rearrangement uses TRBV2 and TRBJ2-1; D uncertain. Between the trimmed V and J ends, which lost 4 bases and 5 bases, there was a span of 9 bases. Germline CDR1 is SNHLY and CDR2 is FYNNEI. This CDR3 has 13 amino acids. The CDR3 sequence is CASSARPNNEQFF. DNA of the CDR3: TGTGCCAGCAGTGCACGACCGAACAATGAGCAGTTCTTC.

This chain links TRBV7-9 with TRBJ1-6; 8 bases fit TRBD1. Looked up from germline, CDR1 is SEHNR and CDR2 is FQNEAQ (reference sequence). The CDR3 is 15 residues long. The trim removed 4 bases at V and 7 bases at J, leaving 6 bases unmatched. This CDR3 is CASSSSGDRNSPLHF. The CDR3, as DNA: TGTGCCAGCAGCTCCTCAGGGGACAGGAATTCACCCCTCCACTTT. Combining the CDR3 with reference TRBV7-9 and TRBJ1-6 gives the whole variable domain DTGVSQNPRHKITKRGQNVTFRCDPISEHNRLYWYRQTLGQGPEFLTYFQNEAQLEKSRLLSDRFSAERPKGSFSTLEIQRTEQGDSAMYLCASSSSGDRNSPLHFGNGTRLTVT.

This clone was detected a few times. CDR3 region: CASSLRGAYEQYF. The CDR3 nucleotides read TGTGCCAGCAGCTTACGGGGGGCCTACGAGCAGTACTTC. The chain has TRBV13 and TRBJ2-7; 7 nucleotides line up with TRBD2. Trimming cost V 2 bases and J 2 bases; bases outside gene matches: 0. CDR1 is PRHDT, CDR2 FYEKMQ, per germline (reference sequence). The CDR3 is 13 residues long.

The chain joins TRBV7-8 to TRBJ2-7; 9 nucleotides align to TRBD1. Germline V lookup: CDR1 SGHVS, CDR2 FQNEAQ. V lost 5 bases, J lost 2 bases, and 7 bases stayed unmatched. The CDR3 runs to 15 residues. The CDR3 region is CASSPDRGDAYEQYF. The CDR3 DNA reads as TGTGCCAGCAGCCCGGACAGGGGCGATGCCTACGAGCAGTACTTC.

The V call is TRBV6-6, the J call TRBJ1-1, with D tentatively TRBD1 (5 bases). Germline V gives CDR1 MNHNY, CDR2 SVGAGI (reference sequence). There are 15 residues in the CDR3. V was shortened by 4 bases and J by 0 bases, with 12 bases between the two germline ends. As DNA, the CDR3 is TGTGCCAGCAGTTTACTCGGACACGTGAACACTGAAGCTTTCTTT. The encoded protein is CASSLLGHVNTEAFF.

The rearrangement joins TRBV15 to TRBJ1-6; D possibly corresponds to TRBD1 (5 bases). V lost 9 bases and J 5 bases, leaving 8 bases between the germline ends. The CDR3 contains 12 residues. CDR1 is LNHNV and CDR2 is YYDKDF in the germline V gene (reference sequence). The CDR3 reads CATGRDNSPLHF. In DNA form, the CDR3 reads TGTGCCACGGGACGGGATAATTCACCCCTCCACTTT.

V and J are TRBV27 and TRBJ1-1, with TRBD1 matching 10 bases. V lost 0 bases to trimming and J lost 4 bases; unmatched junction nucleotides: 2. Germline CDR1 is MNHEY and CDR2 is SMNVEV (reference sequence). This CDR3 contains 15 residues. CDR3 residues: CASSLSGQGITEAFF. CDR3 coding DNA: TGTGCCAGCAGTTTATCGGGACAGGGGATCACTGAAGCTTTCTTT.

This clone was counted only a few times. The genes are TRBV7-8 and TRBJ2-1, with 8 bases identical to TRBD1. CDR3 length: 14 amino acids. Germline CDR1 SGHVS, CDR2 FQNEAQ. J gave up 4 bases and V 4 bases, and 3 bases lay outside the gene matches. Here the CDR3 reads CASSSGQVYNEQFF. The CDR3 DNA reads TGTGCCAGCAGCTCGGGACAGGTATACAATGAGCAGTTCTTC. The variable domain in full, with the rest retrieved from reference TRBV7-8 and TRBJ2-1, is GAGVSQSPRYKVAKRGQDVALRCDPISGHVSLFWYQQALGQGPEFLTYFQNEAQLDKSGLPSDRFFAERPEGSVSTLKIQRTQQEDSAVYLCASSSGQVYNEQFFGPGTRLTVL.

The J gene is TRBJ2-5, the V gene TRBV29-1; either TRBD1 or TRBD2 may supply D (6 bases each). V shed 5 bases and J shed 2 bases, with 12 bases lying between them. Germline V gene sequence: CDR1 SQVTM, CDR2 ANQGSEA. This CDR3 is built from 13 residues. CDR3 DNA: TGCAGCGTTTCAAGGAGGGGGCAAGAGACCCAGTACTTC. Amino acids: CSVSRRGQETQYF.

In its sample, this clone was seen a few times. Here the CDR3 DNA reads TGTGCCAGCAGCTTGCGACAGGGGGGCCCTTTTGGGCAGTACTTC. Residues: CASSLRQGGPFGQYF. The chain links TRBV5-6 to TRBJ2-7, with 9 nucleotides matching TRBD1. Germline values: CDR1 SGHDT, CDR2 YYEEEE. The CDR3 has 15 residues. V was pared by 1 base and J by 9 bases, with 11 bases of the junction left unmatched.

The V gene is TRBV19, the J gene TRBJ2-1; unclear D gene. The V and J ends lost 6 bases and 4 bases respectively, with 19 bases between them. The CDR3 is 16 residues long. Germline V gives CDR1 LNHDA, CDR2 SQIVND (reference sequence). The CDR3 DNA reads as TGTGCCAGTAGCGCACTCATAAGAGAATATTACAATGAGCAGTTCTTC. This encodes CASSALIREYYNEQFF.

The V call is TRBV5-1, the J call TRBJ1-2, with a tentative D call TRBD1 (6 bases). There are 13 residues in the CDR3. The V end was cut by 4 bases, the J end by 2 bases, with 9 bases between. Germline V gives CDR1 SGHRS, CDR2 YFSETQ. The CDR3 sequence: CASSGTGNYGYTF. CDR3 in DNA: TGCGCCAGCAGCGGAACAGGGAACTATGGCTACACCTTC.

The chain uses TRBV14 and TRBJ1-4; D not certain. With 0 bases removed from V and 0 bases from J, the gap between germline ends came to 11 bases. Per the germline V gene, CDR1 is SGHDN and CDR2 is FVKESK. This CDR3 has 17 amino acids. The CDR3 spells CASSQERLGSTNEKLFF. Written as DNA, the CDR3 is TGTGCCAGCAGCCAAGAGAGGCTGGGGTCAACTAATGAAAAACTGTTTTTT.

V and J are TRBV7-2 and TRBJ2-7; D is possibly TRBD1 (5 bases). The CDR3 is 14 residues long. CDR1 SGHTA and CDR2 FQGNSA come from the germline V gene. With 3 bases removed from V and 6 bases from J, the gap between germline ends came to 15 bases. The CDR3 loop is CASSFNLQGGEQYF. The CDR3 nucleotides are TGTGCCAGCAGCTTCAACCTTCAGGGTGGCGAGCAGTACTTC.

The chain is built from TRBV4-3 and TRBJ2-2; D might be TRBD1 (5 bases). Per the germline V gene, CDR1 is LGHNA and CDR2 is YSLEER. Trimming removed 0 bases at V and 4 bases at J, with 12 bases between. This CDR3 has 16 residues. The CDR3 is CASSQEAGFGTGELFF. For the CDR3, the DNA is TGCGCCAGCAGCCAAGAGGCAGGGTTTGGCACCGGGGAGCTGTTTTTT.